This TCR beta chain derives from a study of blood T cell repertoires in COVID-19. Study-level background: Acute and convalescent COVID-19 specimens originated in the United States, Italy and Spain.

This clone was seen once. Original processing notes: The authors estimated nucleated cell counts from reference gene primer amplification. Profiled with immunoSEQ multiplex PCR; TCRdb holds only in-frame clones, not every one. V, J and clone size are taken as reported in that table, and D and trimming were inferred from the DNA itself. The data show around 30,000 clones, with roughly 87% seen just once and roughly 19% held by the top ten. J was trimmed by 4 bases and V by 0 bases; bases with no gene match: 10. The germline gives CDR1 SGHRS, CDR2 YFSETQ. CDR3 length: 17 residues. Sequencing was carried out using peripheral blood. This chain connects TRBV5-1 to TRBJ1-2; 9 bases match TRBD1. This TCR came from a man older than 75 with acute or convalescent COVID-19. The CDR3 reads CASSLVVGTGIPYGYTF. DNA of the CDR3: TGCGCCAGCAGCTTGGTTGTCGGGACAGGGATCCCCTATGGCTACACCTTC.